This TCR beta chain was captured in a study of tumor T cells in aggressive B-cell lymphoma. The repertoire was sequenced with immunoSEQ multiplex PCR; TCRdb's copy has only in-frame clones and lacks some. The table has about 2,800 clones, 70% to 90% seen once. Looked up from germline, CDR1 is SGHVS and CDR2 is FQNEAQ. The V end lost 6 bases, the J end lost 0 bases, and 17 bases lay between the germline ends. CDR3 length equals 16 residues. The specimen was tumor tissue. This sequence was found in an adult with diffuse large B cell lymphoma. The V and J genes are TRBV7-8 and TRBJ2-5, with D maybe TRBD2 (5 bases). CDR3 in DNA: TGTGCCAGCAGTTCAAGACCCTCCGGGGACCAAGAGACCCAGTACTTC. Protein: CASSSRPSGDQETQYF.